A single sample is the source of the 3 T cell receptor beta chains below, sequenced in a study of CD8 T cells in ankylosing spondylitis. TCRdb reanalysed the 5' RACE reads using MiXCR and keeps one entry per CDR3 protein. This table holds approximately 350,000 distinct CDR3 sequences, approximately 22% found once. Sequencing was performed on blood, either unsorted or a sorted T cell fraction (not recorded which). The receptor source for this set is a male donor with ankylosing spondylitis or in good health (not recorded which).

V gene TRBV20-1 combines with J gene TRBJ2-1; perhaps TRBD2 as D (5 bases). With 0 bases removed from V and 0 bases from J, the gap between germline ends came to 12 bases. This CDR3 has 16 amino acids. CDR1 is DFQATT, CDR2 SNEGSKA, per germline (reference sequence). The CDR3 here is CSARDLRGSSYNEQFF. The CDR3 nucleotides read TGCAGTGCTAGAGATCTCCGGGGTAGCTCCTACAATGAGCAGTTCTTC.

The rearrangement links TRBV3-1 to TRBJ2-1; perhaps TRBD2 as D (5 bases). This CDR3 is 15 amino acids long. Looked up from germline, CDR1 is LGHDT and CDR2 is YNNKEL (reference sequence). Deletions cut 3 bases from V and 2 bases from J, with 11 bases between. As DNA, the CDR3 is TGTGCCAGCAGCCAGGGGAGCCCAACCTACAATGAGCAGTTCTTC. Protein sequence: CASSQGSPTYNEQFF.

V is TRBV6-5 and J is TRBJ2-5; TRBD2 aligns across 9 bases. The CDR3 sequence is 16 residues long. The germline gives CDR1 MNHEY, CDR2 SVGAGI. V gave up 4 bases and J gave up 1 base; unmatched junction bases: 7. Here the CDR3 reads CASSSVTSGFQETQYF. The CDR3 DNA follows: TGTGCCAGCAGTTCAGTTACTAGCGGGTTCCAAGAGACCCAGTACTTC.